These 18 T cell receptor beta chains share one sample of origin, sequenced in a study of blood T cell repertoires in COVID-19 (dated by TCRdb to 2018 to 2020). The library was generated by the immunoSEQ multiplex PCR assay. TCRdb provides this immuneACCESS table in a form limited to in-frame rearrangements. Some clones are lacking; in checked studies, under half of them reflect an unresolved V gene, and why the rest are absent is not known. The sample table contains 110,000 to 150,000 clones; only one count was recorded for about 88% of them. The ten largest clones represent about 5.6% of the sample. Sequencing was performed on peripheral blood. The receptors were gathered from a human donor in a cohort sampled during active COVID-19.

This clone was seen a single time. This sequence joins TRBV3-1 (or the pseudogene TRBV3-2) and TRBJ2-4, with D unresolved. The CDR3 covers 15 residues. V gave up 1 base and J gave up 0 bases, with 7 bases separating them. Germline CDR1 and CDR2: LGHDT and YNNKEL (reference sequence). This CDR3 reads CASSQVSLAKNIQYF. CDR3 DNA: TGTGCCAGCAGCCAAGTTTCCCTAGCCAAAAACATTCAGTACTTC.

At least ten counts were recorded for this clone. This chain uses TRBV18 with TRBJ1-1, with D unresolved. CDR3 length equals 14 residues. Trimming stripped 1 base from V and 0 bases from J, with 6 bases between. Germline CDR1 is KGHSH and CDR2 is LQKENI. The CDR3 protein is CASSPRELNTEAFF. The DNA for the CDR3 is TGTGCCAGCTCACCACGGGAGCTGAACACTGAAGCTTTCTTT.

J is TRBJ1-6 and V is TRBV6-5, with D maybe TRBD1 (6 bases). The CDR3 runs 14 residues. V was pared by 11 bases and J by 5 bases, with 16 bases between. Germline V CDR1 and CDR2: MNHEY, SVGAGI. The CDR3 is CAHPGWTDNSPLHF. CDR3 DNA sequence: TGTGCCCACCCTGGATGGACAGATAATTCACCCCTCCACTTT.

This clone was seen a few times. J is TRBJ1-5 and V is TRBV19; weak D call: TRBD1 (6 bases). With 2 bases removed from V and 2 bases from J, the gap between germline ends came to 10 bases. CDR3 length equals 15 residues. CDR1 is LNHDA and CDR2 is SQIVND in the germline V gene (reference sequence). The CDR3 nucleotides read TGTGCCAGTAGTATAAATAGACAGGGCAATCAGCCCCAGCATTTT. Protein product: CASSINRQGNQPQHF.

V is TRBV3-1 (or the pseudogene TRBV3-2) and J is TRBJ1-2; D gene uncertain. Trimming took off 1 base at V and 8 bases at J, with 17 bases between the two ends. CDR1 is LGHDT, CDR2 YNNKEL, per germline (reference sequence). The CDR3 contains 15 residues. This CDR3 is CASSQGEWSRQGYTF. CDR3 nucleotides: TGTGCCAGCAGCCAAGGGGAGTGGTCACGGCAAGGCTACACCTTC.

The V and J genes are TRBV3-1 (or the pseudogene TRBV3-2) and TRBJ2-3, with 9 bases that match TRBD2. V was pared by 3 bases and J by 7 bases, with 14 bases of the junction left unmatched. This CDR3 is built from 17 residues. Germline lookup yields CDR1 LGHDT and CDR2 YNNKEL (reference sequence). The CDR3 nucleotides read TGTGCCAGCAGCCAGGAACGGCCGACTAGCGGACCCTATACGCAGTATTTT. Translating it yields CASSQERPTSGPYTQYF.

This clone was recorded once. The chain has TRBV7-9 and TRBJ1-6; 7 nucleotides align to TRBD1. From germline, CDR1 is SEHNR and CDR2 FQNEAQ (reference sequence). V was clipped by 5 bases and J by 7 bases; unmatched bases: 8. This CDR3 has 15 amino acids. The DNA for the CDR3 is TGTGCCAGCAGCGCCGGGGAAGGGGGCAATTCACCCCTCCACTTT. It yields the protein CASSAGEGGNSPLHF. The full variable domain, rest sourced from reference TRBV7-9 and TRBJ1-6, is DTGVSQNPRHKITKRGQNVTFRCDPISEHNRLYWYRQTLGQGPEFLTYFQNEAQLEKSRLLSDRFSAERPKGSFSTLEIQRTEQGDSAMYLCASSAGEGGNSPLHFGNGTRLTVT.

This clone was seen once. The V and J genes are TRBV7-8 and TRBJ2-7; 13 nucleotides line up with TRBD2. The CDR3 has 16 residues. The germline CDR1 and CDR2 sequences are SGHVS and FQNEAQ. Trimming at V came to 5 bases and at J to 1 base, leaving 5 bases not matched to a gene. The CDR3 DNA reads TGTGCCAGCAGCCCATGGACTAGCGGGGGTTCCTACGAGCAGTACTTC. Translating gives CASSPWTSGGSYEQYF.

The chain recombines TRBV28 with TRBJ2-1; TRBD2 aligns across 10 bases. This CDR3 region has 20 residues. Trimming removed 5 bases from V and 4 bases from J; junction bases left unmatched: 20. Germline CDR1 is MDHEN and CDR2 is SYDVKM. CDR3 DNA: TGTGCCAGCAGTCCCAGGGGGGGAACGGTAGCGGGAGGTTCGTACAATGAGCAGTTCTTC. Its translation: CASSPRGGTVAGGSYNEQFF.

V and J are TRBV15 and TRBJ2-1; the match to TRBD2 covers 11 bases. The V gene's germline CDR1 is LNHNV and CDR2 YYDKDF (reference sequence). V trimming: 4 bases; J trimming: 8 bases; junction bases outside the gene matches: 10. This CDR3 is 16 amino acids long. CDR3 in DNA: TGTGCCACCAGCACTTCTTTAGCGGGAGGGCCACATGAGCAGTTCTTC. It translates to CATSTSLAGGPHEQFF.

This chain connects TRBV7-8 to TRBJ2-3; 7 bases agree with TRBD1. Germline CDR1 and CDR2: SGHVS and FQNEAQ. The CDR3 totals 19 residues. The V gene end was trimmed by 4 bases and the J gene end by 0 bases; junction bases not matched to a gene: 16. CDR3: CASSSKGQSLSPSTDTQYF. In DNA, the CDR3 is TGTGCCAGCAGCTCGAAGGGACAGAGCTTGAGTCCTAGCACAGATACGCAGTATTTT.

In nucleotides, the CDR3 is TGTGCCAGCAGCCTCAGCTCCTACGAGCAGTACTTC. Its translation is CASSLSSYEQYF. The chain joins TRBV28 to TRBJ2-7; D is undetermined. Deletions cut 6 bases from V and 0 bases from J, with 6 bases between. Germline V gene sequence: CDR1 MDHEN, CDR2 SYDVKM. This CDR3 contains 12 residues.

The V and J genes are TRBV7-3 and TRBJ2-6; 8 bases line up with TRBD2. Per germline, CDR1 SGHTA and CDR2 FQGTGA. CDR3 length equals 17 residues. V gave up 2 bases and J gave up 1 base; unmatched junction bases: 4. CDR3 coding DNA: TGTGCCAGCAGCTTATCCGGGACTAGGTCTGGGGCCAACGTCCTGACTTTC. It translates to CASSLSGTRSGANVLTF. Full variable domain (outside the CDR3, taken from reference TRBV7-3 and TRBJ2-6): GAGVSQTPSNKVTEKGKYVELRCDPISGHTALYWYRQSLGQGPEFLIYFQGTGAADDSGLPNDRFFAVRPEGSVSTLKIQRTERGDSAVYLCASSLSGTRSGANVLTFGAGSRLTVL.

This clone was picked up one time. J is TRBJ1-5 and V is TRBV28; TRBD1 might be the D (5 bases). V lost 2 bases and J lost 1, with 12 bases in between. CDR1 and CDR2 (germline): MDHEN, SYDVKM. There are 16 residues in the CDR3. CDR3 sequence: CASSLPREGSNQPQHF. In nucleotides, the CDR3 is TGTGCCAGCAGTTTACCTAGGGAGGGGAGCAATCAGCCCCAGCATTTT.

The V gene is TRBV5-5, the J gene TRBJ1-1, with 8 bases aligning to TRBD1. V trimming: 4 bases; J trimming: 3 bases; junction bases outside the gene matches: 8. Germline values: CDR1 SGHKS, CDR2 YYEKEE (reference sequence). The length of the CDR3 is 15 residues. CDR3 in amino acids: CASSTSDREDTEAFF. The CDR3 DNA sequence: TGTGCCAGCAGCACCTCGGACAGGGAAGACACTGAAGCTTTCTTT.

CDR3 in DNA: TGTGCCAGCAGTTTAAGGACAGGGGTCAAGACCCAGTACTTC. Protein product: CASSLRTGVKTQYF. V gene TRBV28 combines with J gene TRBJ2-5, with TRBD1 identical over 9 bases. Germline trimming cut 2 bases from V and 6 bases from J; bases unmatched to any gene: 4. The germline V gene encodes CDR1 MDHEN and CDR2 SYDVKM. There are 14 residues in the CDR3.

The V call is TRBV5-1, the J call TRBJ1-1; TRBD1 matches at 8 bases. V gave up 0 bases and J gave up 4 bases; unmatched junction bases: 14. The V gene's germline CDR1 is SGHRS and CDR2 YFSETQ. The CDR3 extends over 18 amino acids. CDR3 sequence: CASSLAQGAPLSGTEAFF. The DNA of the CDR3 is TGCGCCAGCAGCTTGGCCCAGGGGGCCCCGTTGAGTGGCACTGAAGCTTTCTTT.

This clone showed up just once. This chain links TRBV5-1 with TRBJ2-1; 9 bases agree with TRBD1. With V trimmed by 1 base and J by 5 bases, 7 bases remained unmatched. Germline CDR1 is SGHRS and CDR2 is YFSETQ. The CDR3 is 16 residues long. The CDR3 loop reads CASSLKWTGEDNEQFF. For the CDR3, the DNA is TGCGCCAGCAGCTTGAAGTGGACAGGGGAGGACAATGAGCAGTTCTTC.